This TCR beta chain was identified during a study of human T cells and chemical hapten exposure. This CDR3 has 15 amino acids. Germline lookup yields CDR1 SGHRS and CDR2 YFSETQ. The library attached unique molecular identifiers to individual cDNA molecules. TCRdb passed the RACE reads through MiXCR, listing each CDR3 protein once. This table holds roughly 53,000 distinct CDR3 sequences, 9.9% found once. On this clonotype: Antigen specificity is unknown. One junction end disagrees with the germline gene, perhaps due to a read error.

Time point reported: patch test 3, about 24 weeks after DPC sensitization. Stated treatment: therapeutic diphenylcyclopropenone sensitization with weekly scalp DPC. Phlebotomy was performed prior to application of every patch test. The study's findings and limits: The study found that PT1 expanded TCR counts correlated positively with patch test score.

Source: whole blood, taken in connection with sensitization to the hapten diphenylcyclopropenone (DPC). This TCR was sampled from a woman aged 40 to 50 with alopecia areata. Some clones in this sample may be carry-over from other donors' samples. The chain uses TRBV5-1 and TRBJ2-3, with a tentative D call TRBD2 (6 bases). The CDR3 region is CASSPDSTSTDTQYF. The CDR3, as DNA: TGCGCCAGCAGCCCGGACTCAACTAGCACAGATACACAGTATTTT.